This entry lists 29 T cell receptor beta chains sequenced from one sample in a study of radiation and T cells in renal cell carcinoma. Libraries were prepared by immunoSEQ multiplex PCR; TCRdb keeps only in-frame clonotypes and omits some of them. The repertoire holds 150,000 or so clones, with 88% as singletons. This sample's time point: baseline pretreatment blood. The treatment: 15 Gy SBRT to primary tumor, nephrectomy 4 weeks later. This sample comprised blood, obtained from a patient whose treatment included radiotherapy and nephrectomy. Receptor source: a woman in her seventies with renal cell carcinoma.

The CDR3 bases are TGTGCCAGCAGCTACGCCACCGGGACAGCAGGTGGCTACACCTTC. It specifies CASSYATGTAGGYTF. The chain is built from TRBV7-9 and TRBJ1-2; 7 positions match TRBD1. V was pared by 4 bases and J by 7 bases, with 12 bases of the junction left unmatched. Looked up from germline, CDR1 is SEHNR and CDR2 is FQNEAQ (reference sequence). The CDR3 contains 15 residues.

This chain links TRBV7-9 with TRBJ2-5; possibly TRBD2 for D (5 bases). The V end was cut by 6 bases, the J end by 5 bases, with 13 bases between. CDR1 SEHNR and CDR2 FQNEAQ come from the germline V gene (reference sequence). CDR3 length: 13 amino acids. The DNA for the CDR3 is TGTGCCAGCAGGCGGCTAGCTGGTGAGACCCAGTACTTC. Protein sequence: CASRRLAGETQYF.

This clone was recorded only once. The J gene is TRBJ2-3, the V gene TRBV6-4; D is uncertain. This CDR3 has 16 amino acids. Deletions cut 0 bases from V and 1 base from J, with 11 bases between. The V gene's germline CDR1 is MRHNA and CDR2 SNTAGT. Here the CDR3 DNA reads TGTGCCAGCAGTGACTCTCATGGATTAGGCACAGATACGCAGTATTTT. This gives the protein CASSDSHGLGTDTQYF.

This clone is a singleton in its sample. This chain's CDR3 is CASSLRTGTNYGYTF. The CDR3 DNA is TGTGCCAGCAGCCTCCGGACAGGAACGAACTATGGCTACACCTTC. J is TRBJ1-2 and V is TRBV5-4, with 7 nucleotides matching TRBD1. The CDR3 is 15 amino acids. Germline V lookup: CDR1 SGHNT, CDR2 YYREEE (reference sequence). V was pared by 4 bases and J by 2 bases, with 8 bases of the junction left unmatched. The full variable domain, completed using reference TRBV5-4 and TRBJ1-2, is ETGVTQSPTHLIKTRGQQVTLRCSSQSGHNTVSWYQQALGQGPQFIFQYYREEENGRGNFPPRFSGLQFPNYSSELNVNALELDDSALYLCASSLRTGTNYGYTFGSGTRLTVV.

The chain recombines TRBV9 with TRBJ2-3, with 7 nucleotides matching TRBD1. The CDR3 loop spans 18 amino acids. Germline trimming cut 1 base from V and 0 bases from J; bases unmatched to any gene: 11. The germline V gene has CDR1 SGDLS and CDR2 YYNGEE. CDR3 sequence: CASSVQPGGATSTDTQYF. CDR3 DNA: TGTGCCAGCAGCGTACAGCCAGGGGGTGCTACTAGCACAGATACGCAGTATTTT.

V usage is TRBV21-1 and J usage is TRBJ1-2; the D segment call TRBD1 is taken from the table without a DNA check. TRBV21-1 is a known pseudogene. This CDR3 is 15 amino acids long. The CDR3 reads CASSKGGGGDYGYTF. DNA for the CDR3: TGTGCCAGCAGCAAAGGCGGAGGGGGCGACTATGGCTACACCTTC.

The V call is TRBV19, the J call TRBJ1-5, with unresolved D. The V and J ends lost 7 bases and 1 base respectively, with 11 bases between them. Germline CDR1 LNHDA, CDR2 SQIVND (reference sequence). This CDR3 has 14 residues. The CDR3 sequence is CASKETLSNQPQHF. The CDR3 DNA is TGTGCCAGTAAGGAGACCCTCAGCAATCAGCCCCAGCATTTT.

The gene calls are TRBV20-1 and TRBJ1-2; 7 nucleotides match TRBD1. V dropped 3 bases and J dropped 8; count of bases not matched to a gene: 3. Germline assignment: CDR1 DFQATT and CDR2 SNEGSKA (reference sequence). The CDR3 sequence is 11 residues long. The CDR3 reads CSASRGEGYTF. As DNA, the CDR3 is TGCAGTGCTAGCAGGGGGGAGGGCTACACCTTC.

The CDR3, as DNA: TGTGCAGCAGGGGCGTCCTACGAGCAGTACTTC. Encoded protein: CAAGASYEQYF. The chain carries TRBV6-5 and TRBJ2-7, with D possibly being TRBD1 (6 bases). The CDR3 sequence is 11 residues long. CDR1 is MNHEY, CDR2 SVGAGI, per germline.

The chain recombines TRBV4-1 with TRBJ2-1, with 10 bases aligning to TRBD2. This CDR3 comprises 15 residues. With 1 base clipped from V and 7 bases from J, the junction kept 4 bases outside the gene matches. Germline values: CDR1 MGHRA, CDR2 YSYEKL. The CDR3 nucleotides read TGCGCCAGCAGCCAAGTAGCGGGGGGTGTTAATGAGCAGTTCTTC. It codes for CASSQVAGGVNEQFF.

A single count supports this clone. V usage is TRBV7-6 and J usage is TRBJ2-7, with 7 bases identical to TRBD1. Per germline, CDR1 SGHVS and CDR2 FNYEAQ. The CDR3 has 14 residues. The trim removed 1 base at V and 5 bases at J, leaving 5 bases unmatched. The CDR3 nucleotides read TGTGCCAGCAGCTTAGGTGTACAGGGGAACGAGCAGTACTTC. Translating it yields CASSLGVQGNEQYF. Full variable domain (remainder filled in from reference TRBV7-6 and TRBJ2-7): GAGVSQSPRYKVTKRGQDVALRCDPISGHVSLYWYRQALGQGPEFLTYFNYEAQQDKSGLPNDRFSAERPEGSISTLTIQRTEQRDSAMYRCASSLGVQGNEQYFGPGTRLTVT.

J is TRBJ2-7 and V is TRBV5-4, with 9 bases fitting TRBD1. CDR3 length: 13 amino acids. From germline, CDR1 is SGHNT and CDR2 YYREEE (reference sequence). The V and J ends lost 4 bases and 6 bases, in that order; junction bases with no gene match: 5. CDR3 residues: CASSRDRGAEQYF. In nucleotides, the CDR3 is TGTGCCAGCAGCCGCGACAGGGGGGCCGAGCAGTACTTC.

This rearrangement joins TRBV11-2 to TRBJ2-5; 10 bases map to TRBD1. There are 16 residues in the CDR3. CDR1 and CDR2 (germline): SGHAT, FQNNGV. V shed 5 bases, J shed 4 bases, and the junction held 10 bases outside the gene matches. The CDR3 DNA reads TGTGCCAGCAGCGCAAGGTGGGGACAGGGGTCAGAGACCCAGTACTTC. This translates into CASSARWGQGSETQYF.

J is TRBJ1-5 and V is TRBV4-3; D is possibly TRBD1 (5 bases). Trimming took 0 bases from V and 9 from J, leaving 15 bases between them. The germline gives CDR1 LGHNA, CDR2 YSLEER. This CDR3 is built from 15 residues. Here the CDR3 DNA reads TGCGCCAGCAGCCAAGACAGGGTCGGATATCGGCCCCAGCATTTT. The encoded protein is CASSQDRVGYRPQHF.

With respect to this clone: In the same sample, other DNA sequences code for this CDR3. The rearrangement links TRBV18 to TRBJ2-5; D not resolved. Germline V gene data show CDR1 as KGHSH and CDR2 as LQKENI. The CDR3 has 11 amino acids. Trimming pared 2 bases from V and 5 bases from J, leaving 3 bases between. This CDR3 is CASSPGETQYF. The CDR3 coding sequence is TGTGCCAGCTCACCAGGGGAGACCCAGTACTTC. Filled out from reference TRBV18 and TRBJ2-5, the complete variable domain reads NAGVMQNPRHLVRRRGQEARLRCSPMKGHSHVYWYRQLPEEGLKFMVYLQKENIIDESGMPKERFSAEFPKEGPSILRIQQVVRGDSAAYFCASSPGETQYFGPGTRLLVL.

The rearrangement joins TRBV5-4 to TRBJ2-7, with D maybe TRBD1 (7 bases). The CDR3 length is 13 residues. Germline lookup yields CDR1 SGHNT and CDR2 YYREEE (reference sequence). With 3 bases removed from V and 5 bases from J, the gap between germline ends came to 12 bases. This CDR3 is CASSSTGRNEQYF. The CDR3 DNA reads TGTGCCAGCAGCTCGACAGGGAGGAACGAGCAGTACTTC.

This chain links TRBV6-6 with TRBJ2-5; D is unclear. Germline loops: CDR1 MNHNY, CDR2 SVGAGI (reference sequence). Trimming took off 2 bases at V and 4 bases at J, with 5 bases between the two ends. CDR3 length: 12 amino acids. The CDR3 DNA sequence: TGTGCCAGCAGTTACCTTCGAGAGACCCAGTACTTC. It translates to CASSYLRETQYF.

The chain uses TRBV30 and TRBJ1-6; D unclear. This CDR3 comprises 14 residues. V lost 5 bases and J lost 8, with 16 bases in between. Germline CDR1 is GTSNPN and CDR2 is SVGIG (reference sequence). The CDR3 loop reads CAWALIGRDSPLHF. For the CDR3, the DNA is TGTGCCTGGGCATTAATTGGGAGGGATTCACCCCTCCACTTT.

The rearrangement uses TRBV6-6 and TRBJ2-7; D uncertain. The germline gives CDR1 MNHNY, CDR2 SVGAGI (reference sequence). V lost 7 bases to trimming and J lost 0 bases, with 19 bases between them. The CDR3 is 16 residues long. In DNA, the CDR3 is TGTGCCAGCACCGCGTCGCGGCCACTAAACTCCTACGAGCAGTACTTC. Translated, it gives CASTASRPLNSYEQYF.

The chain is built from TRBV14 and TRBJ2-7; D is uncertain. Germline V gene lookup returns CDR1 SGHDN and CDR2 FVKESK. Trimming cost V 1 base and J 5 bases, with 15 bases left between them. The CDR3 is made up of 15 amino acids. The CDR3 reads CASSQALDRPHEQYF. In DNA form, the CDR3 reads TGTGCCAGCAGCCAAGCTTTGGACCGCCCCCACGAGCAGTACTTC.

This rearrangement joins TRBV19 to TRBJ2-5; no definite D call. V was clipped by 3 bases and J by 1 base, with 6 bases between them. This CDR3 is 13 amino acids long. Germline-derived CDR1 and CDR2 are LNHDA and SQIVND (reference sequence). The CDR3 spells CASSMSFQETQYF. In nucleotides, the CDR3 is TGTGCCAGTAGTATGAGTTTCCAAGAGACCCAGTACTTC.

V and J are TRBV18 and TRBJ2-3, with TRBD2 identical over 8 bases. The V and J ends lost 8 bases and 3 bases, in that order; junction bases with no gene match: 7. CDR1 is KGHSH, CDR2 LQKENI, per germline. This CDR3 has 14 amino acids. The CDR3 region has the DNA TGTGCCAGCCGAGGGCCTAGCGGGACAGATACGCAGTATTTT. It encodes CASRGPSGTDTQYF.

This sequence joins TRBV6-1 and TRBJ1-3; D gene uncertain. The germline CDR1 and CDR2 sequences are MNHNS and SASEGT. Trimming shortened V by 4 bases and J by 8 bases, and 15 bases separated the two germline ends. This CDR3 spans 14 amino acids. CDR3 nucleotides: TGTGCCAGCAGTGCTAGTAGGGCCGGGGACACCATATATTTT. Its protein is CASSASRAGDTIYF.

The V gene is TRBV4-2, the J gene TRBJ2-1; tentative D call: TRBD1 (6 bases). The CDR3 is 17 amino acids. CDR1 and CDR2 (germline): LGHNA, YNFKEQ. Trimming removed 2 bases at V and 1 base at J, with 15 bases between. The CDR3 nucleotides read TGTGCCAGCAGCCAAAAACAGGGCCCGGGATCCTACAATGAGCAGTTCTTC. Protein product: CASSQKQGPGSYNEQFF.

In its sample, this clone was seen once. This chain uses TRBV9 with TRBJ1-2; no reliable D call. Germline-derived CDR1 and CDR2 are SGDLS and YYNGEE. The CDR3 has 15 residues. Between the trimmed V and J ends, which lost 0 bases and 4 bases, there was a span of 13 bases. The CDR3 nucleotides are TGTGCCAGCAGCGTAGAGGCTAGCTTCTTCTATGGCTACACCTTC. Translating it yields CASSVEASFFYGYTF.

This clone was counted a single time. The junction does not match germline at one end; this may be a read error. The genes are TRBV7-7 and TRBJ1-4; TRBD1 might be the D (6 bases). CDR3 length: 15 residues. In germline, CDR1 is SSHAT, CDR2 FNYEAQ (reference sequence). The DNA of the CDR3 is TGTGCTAGCAGCTTAGCGAGGGGGGATAACGAAAAACTGTTTTTT. Its translation: CASSLARGDNEKLFF.

The chain employs TRBV9 and TRBJ2-1, with D unresolved. This CDR3 is 15 amino acids long. V was shortened by 0 bases and J by 7 bases, with 14 bases between the two germline ends. The germline gives CDR1 SGDLS, CDR2 YYNGEE. This chain's CDR3 is CASSVDPSKGNEQFF. Written as DNA, the CDR3 is TGTGCCAGCAGCGTAGATCCCTCAAAAGGGAATGAGCAGTTCTTC. The complete variable domain, with remaining parts taken from reference TRBV9 and TRBJ2-1, reads DSGVTQTPKHLITATGQRVTLRCSPRSGDLSVYWYQQSLDQGLQFLIQYYNGEERAKGNILERFSAQQFPDLHSELNLSSLELGDSALYFCASSVDPSKGNEQFFGPGTRLTVL.

The chain uses TRBV11-2 and TRBJ2-3, with 8 bases aligning to TRBD1. The germline CDR1 and CDR2 sequences are SGHAT and FQNNGV. This CDR3 is built from 14 residues. The ends lost 5 bases at V and 6 bases at J; junction bases unmatched: 7. Here the CDR3 reads CASSRDRGGDTQYF. For the CDR3, the DNA is TGTGCCAGCAGCCGCGACAGGGGCGGGGATACGCAGTATTTT.

V gene TRBV7-2 combines with J gene TRBJ2-7, with a tentative D call TRBD2 (5 bases). V was trimmed by 1 base and J by 3 bases, leaving 13 bases between them. The CDR3 is 15 residues long. The germline gives CDR1 SGHTA, CDR2 FQGNSA. CDR3: CASSLVPSLGYEQYF. In DNA, the CDR3 is TGTGCCAGCAGCTTAGTCCCTAGCCTTGGCTACGAGCAGTACTTC.